This TCR beta chain was captured in a study of blood T cell repertoires in COVID-19. Sequenced by immunoSEQ multiplex PCR; TCRdb stores in-frame clones only, minus some. The top ten hold about 5.7% of the sample, which has around 100,000 clones, 80% to 95% seen once. The receptor's source is a man over 45 with active COVID-19. Sequenced: peripheral blood.

CDR3 DNA sequence: TGCGCCAGCAGCTTGGTTAACGGGAATGAGCAGTTCTTC. This translates into CASSLVNGNEQFF. V usage is TRBV5-1 and J usage is TRBJ2-1, with D unresolved. Trimming cost V 0 bases and J 7 bases, with 8 bases left between them. The CDR3 runs to 13 residues. Germline V lookup: CDR1 SGHRS, CDR2 YFSETQ.